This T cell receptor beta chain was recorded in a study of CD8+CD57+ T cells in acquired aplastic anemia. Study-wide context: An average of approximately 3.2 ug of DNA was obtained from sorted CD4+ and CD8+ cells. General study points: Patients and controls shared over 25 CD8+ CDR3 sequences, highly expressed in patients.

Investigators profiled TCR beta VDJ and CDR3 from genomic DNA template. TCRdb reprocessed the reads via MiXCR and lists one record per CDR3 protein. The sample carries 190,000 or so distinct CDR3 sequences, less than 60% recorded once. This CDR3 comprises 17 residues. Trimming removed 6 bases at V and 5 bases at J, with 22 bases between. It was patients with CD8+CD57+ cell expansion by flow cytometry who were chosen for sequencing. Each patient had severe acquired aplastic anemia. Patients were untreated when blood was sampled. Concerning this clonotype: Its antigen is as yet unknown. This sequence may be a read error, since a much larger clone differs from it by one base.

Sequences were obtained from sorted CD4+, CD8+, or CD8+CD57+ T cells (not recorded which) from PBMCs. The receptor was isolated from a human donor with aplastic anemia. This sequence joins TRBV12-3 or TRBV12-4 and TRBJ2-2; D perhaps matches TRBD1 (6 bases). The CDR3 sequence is CASRPVSRTASTGELFF. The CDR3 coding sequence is TGTGCCAGCAGACCAGTAAGCAGGACAGCGAGTACCGGGGAGCTGTTTTTT.